This entry concerns a single T cell receptor beta chain. V was trimmed by 2 bases and J by 0 bases, leaving 11 bases between them. The length of the CDR3 is 15 residues. CDR1 and CDR2 (germline): SGHDT, YYEEEE. This record belongs to a study of chemoradiotherapy in HPV16-positive cancers. Measured with immunoSEQ multiplex PCR; TCRdb has only the in-frame clones, and not every one. This repertoire shows roughly 11,000 clones, roughly 78% found once; its top ten account for around 2.5%. The sequence came from a human donor with HPV-associated anogenital cancer. The sample was gathered from a patient who underwent chemoradiotherapy. The V call is TRBV5-6, the J call TRBJ1-1, with no clear D. CDR3 sequence reads: CASSFGSGMNTEAFF. CDR3 in DNA: TGTGCCAGCAGCTTCGGCTCGGGTATGAACACTGAAGCTTTCTTT.